This TCR beta chain was profiled in a study of blood T cells in healthy people across ages (dated by TCRdb to the mid-2010s). Broadly, across the study: In model experiments, roughly one uniquely barcoded TCR beta cDNA molecule per two T cells was captured by template switching. Using deep sequencing normalized with unique cDNA molecular identifiers, the study measured how TCR beta repertoire diversity changes with age. The donors were split into four age groups: young (average around 16 years), middle-aged (about 40), aged (62) and long-lived (approximately 80). To avoid experimental bias, donors of different ages were spread randomly across the sequencing lanes. For two donors (one aged 18 to 29 and one aged 80 or older), the study analyzed two additional independent replicas of 1 million unique cDNA reads from the same blood draw.

Preparation of the library involved 5' RACE. Sequencer: Illumina HiSeq 2500. A second PCR of roughly 7 to 11 cycles was performed with a sample-barcoded 5' primer and a J-beta primer mix. Each TCR beta cDNA molecule received a unique molecular identifier from a template-switch 5' adaptor carrying 12 random nucleotides. At least 2.5 million CDR3-containing paired-end reads were obtained from each sample. The Mint cDNA synthesis kit, primed by a TRBC-specific oligonucleotide, was used to synthesize first-strand cDNA from all RNA. Following uracil-DNA glycosylase treatment, all cDNA underwent a first 18-cycle PCR with the universal primers M1SS and BC2_uni_R. For the original study's pipeline: For normalization, 1 million high-quality reads, each with a distinct molecular identifier, were randomly selected from each sample. Reads with shared molecular identifiers were discarded instead of being binned into consensus sequences. MiTCR, with a Q25 quality threshold and the strictest error-elimination algorithm, was used for CDR3 identification, clonotype clustering and error correction. A nonparametric unseen species model with Euler transformation was used to estimate a lower bound on total TCR beta diversity. TCRdb applied fastp at Q25 and MiXCR to the public reads, then kept only in-frame beta chains. Each record represents a unique CDR3 protein, reported with the most common genes and DNA among its rows. TCRdb's processing, not the authors', yielded these V and J calls. The sample records hundreds of thousands of distinct CDR3 sequences, under 65% of which are singletons. The ten top clones hold approximately 15% of the sample.

Findings and caveats that apply to the study as a whole: Compared with the aged group, the long-lived group had more naive CD4+ T cells, fewer expanded clones and increased TCR diversity, a pattern suggesting age selection. Donor CMV infection status was unknown, potentially confounding age-related changes in expanded clonotypes. As age increased, observed TCR beta diversity per million T cells dropped in a roughly linear way, and a significant reduction was already evident by age roughly 40. There was a strong correlation between observed TCR beta diversity and the percentage of naive T cells measured by flow cytometry. Total diversity estimates from one million sequenced T cells were considered lower bounds and underestimates. Conclusive comparison of naive and antigen-experienced compartments was prevented by the profiling of bulk unsorted PBMCs.

The approximately 39 donors, aged about 6 to 95 years, were systemically healthy Caucasian individuals from Russia. Around 9.7 milliliters of peripheral blood were collected from each donor into EDTA-treated Vacutainer tubes. PBMCs were isolated by Ficoll-Paque density-gradient centrifugation, with at least 6.5 million obtained per sample. Trizol reagent was used to extract total RNA from the PBMCs, yielding at least 6 micrograms per sample. Naive CD45RAhigh/CD27high T cell percentages were measured by flow cytometry on a PBMC aliquot from every donor. This clonotype was observed a single time. What this receptor recognizes is not known. One base away there is no much larger clone; base qualities are not given. Weak support is all one read offers. Sequenced input: blood. The sequence derives from a woman of 80 years or more in good health.

The CDR3 reads as follows: CATSESRTQYF. The DNA is as follows: TGTGCCACCAGCGAGAGCCGTACGCAGTATTTT. The V gene is TRBV15 and the J gene is TRBJ2-3; the D segment cannot be called with confidence. The junction shows trimming of 5 bases on V and 8 bases on J, plus 8 bases between the germline ends. CDR1 LNHNV and CDR2 YYDKDF are derived from the germline V gene (reference sequence). Counted from cysteine to phenylalanine, this CDR3 has 11 amino acids. Only CDR3 DNA is held: 33 bases, read in frame from base 1. The CDR3 plus the reference TRBV15 and TRBJ2-3 genes for the other parts give the full variable domain: DAMVIQNPRYQVTQFGKPVTLSCSQTLNHNVMYWYQQKSSQAPKLLFHYYDKDFNNEADTPDNFQSRRPNTSFCFLDIRSPGLGDTAMYLCATSESRTQYFGPGTRLTVL.